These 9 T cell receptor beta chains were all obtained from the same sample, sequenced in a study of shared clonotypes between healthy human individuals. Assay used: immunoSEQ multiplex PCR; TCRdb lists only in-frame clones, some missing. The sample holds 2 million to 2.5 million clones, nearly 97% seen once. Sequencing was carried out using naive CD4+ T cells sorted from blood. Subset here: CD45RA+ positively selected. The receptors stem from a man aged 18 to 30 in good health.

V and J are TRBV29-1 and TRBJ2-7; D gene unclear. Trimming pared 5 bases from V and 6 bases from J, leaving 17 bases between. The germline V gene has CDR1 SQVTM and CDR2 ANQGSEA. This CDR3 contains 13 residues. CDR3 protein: CSVCGGATIEQYF. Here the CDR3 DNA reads TGCAGCGTTTGCGGCGGAGCGACGATCGAGCAGTACTTC.

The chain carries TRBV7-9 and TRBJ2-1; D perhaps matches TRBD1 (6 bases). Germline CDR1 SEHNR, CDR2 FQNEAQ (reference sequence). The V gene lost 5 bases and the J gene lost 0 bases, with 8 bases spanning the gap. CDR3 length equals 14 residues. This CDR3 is CASSRGGSYNEQFF. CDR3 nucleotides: TGTGCCAGCAGCAGAGGGGGCTCCTACAATGAGCAGTTCTTC.

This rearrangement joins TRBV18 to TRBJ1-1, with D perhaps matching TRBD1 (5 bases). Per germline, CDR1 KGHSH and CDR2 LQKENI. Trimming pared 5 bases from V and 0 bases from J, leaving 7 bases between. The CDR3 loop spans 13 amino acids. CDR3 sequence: CASSSTVNTEAFF. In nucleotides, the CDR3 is TGTGCCAGCTCATCGACAGTGAACACTGAAGCTTTCTTT.

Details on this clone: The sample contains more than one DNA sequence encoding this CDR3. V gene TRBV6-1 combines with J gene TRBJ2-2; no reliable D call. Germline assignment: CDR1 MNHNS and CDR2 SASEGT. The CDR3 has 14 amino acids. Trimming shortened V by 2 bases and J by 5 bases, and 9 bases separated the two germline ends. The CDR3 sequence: CASSEIGGTGELFF. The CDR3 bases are TGTGCCAGCAGTGAAATTGGCGGAACCGGGGAGCTGTTTTTT.

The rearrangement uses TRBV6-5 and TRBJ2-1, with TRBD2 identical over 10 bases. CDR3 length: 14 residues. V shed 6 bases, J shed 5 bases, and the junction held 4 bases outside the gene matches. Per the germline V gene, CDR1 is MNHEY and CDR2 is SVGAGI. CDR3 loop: CASSQAGGNNEQFF. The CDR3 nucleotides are TGTGCCAGCAGCCAAGCGGGAGGGAACAATGAGCAGTTCTTC.

The CDR3 here is CASGPGTVPLGFSGNTIYF. The CDR3 DNA is TGTGCTAGTGGGCCCGGGACAGTGCCCCTGGGGTTCTCTGGAAACACCATATATTTT. The chain links TRBV12-5 to TRBJ1-3; 7 nucleotides align to TRBD1. The V gene's germline CDR1 is LGHNT and CDR2 FRNRAP. The CDR3 runs 19 residues. J gave up 0 bases and V 6 bases, and 17 bases lay outside the gene matches.

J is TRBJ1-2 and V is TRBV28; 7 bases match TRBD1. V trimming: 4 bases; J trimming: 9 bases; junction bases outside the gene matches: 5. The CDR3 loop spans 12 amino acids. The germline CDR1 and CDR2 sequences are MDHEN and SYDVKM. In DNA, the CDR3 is TGTGCCAGCAGTTCGACAGGGTCTAGCTACACCTTC. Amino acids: CASSSTGSSYTF.

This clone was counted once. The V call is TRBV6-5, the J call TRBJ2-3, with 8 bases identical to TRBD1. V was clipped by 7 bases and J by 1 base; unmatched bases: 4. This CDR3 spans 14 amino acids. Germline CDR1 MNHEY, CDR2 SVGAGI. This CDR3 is CASTPTGGTDTQYF. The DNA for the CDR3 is TGTGCCAGCACCCCGACAGGGGGCACAGATACGCAGTATTTT.

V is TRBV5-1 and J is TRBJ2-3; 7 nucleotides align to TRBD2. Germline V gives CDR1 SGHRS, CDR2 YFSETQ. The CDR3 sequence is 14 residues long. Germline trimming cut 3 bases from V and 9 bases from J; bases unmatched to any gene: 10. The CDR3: CASSSATPGLTQYF. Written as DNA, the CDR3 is TGCGCCAGCAGCTCTGCCACCCCGGGACTAACGCAGTATTTT.